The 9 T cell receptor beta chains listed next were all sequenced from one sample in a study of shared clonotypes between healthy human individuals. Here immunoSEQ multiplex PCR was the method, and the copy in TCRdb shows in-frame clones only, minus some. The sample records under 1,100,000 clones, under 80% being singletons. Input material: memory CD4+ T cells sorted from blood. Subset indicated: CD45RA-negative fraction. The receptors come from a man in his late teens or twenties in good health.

CDR3 bases: TGCGCCAGCAGCCATAGTGCGGTCACAGATACGCAGTATTTT. Its protein product is CASSHSAVTDTQYF. The rearrangement uses TRBV5-1 and TRBJ2-3; no clear D. Germline assignment: CDR1 SGHRS and CDR2 YFSETQ. The CDR3 is made up of 14 amino acids. V was clipped by 4 bases and J by 2 bases, with 11 bases between them.

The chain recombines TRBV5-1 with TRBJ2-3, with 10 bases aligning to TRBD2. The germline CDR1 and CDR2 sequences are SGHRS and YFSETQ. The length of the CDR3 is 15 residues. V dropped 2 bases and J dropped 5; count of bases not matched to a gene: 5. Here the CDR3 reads CASSFSGGPRDTQYF. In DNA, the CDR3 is TGCGCCAGCAGCTTTAGCGGGGGGCCTAGAGATACGCAGTATTTT.

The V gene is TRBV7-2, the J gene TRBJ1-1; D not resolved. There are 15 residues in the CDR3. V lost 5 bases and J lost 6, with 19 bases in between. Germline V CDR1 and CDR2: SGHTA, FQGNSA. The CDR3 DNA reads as TGTGCCAGCAGCCCAGGCGCGGAAAAACGGGCTGAAGCTTTCTTT. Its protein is CASSPGAEKRAEAFF.

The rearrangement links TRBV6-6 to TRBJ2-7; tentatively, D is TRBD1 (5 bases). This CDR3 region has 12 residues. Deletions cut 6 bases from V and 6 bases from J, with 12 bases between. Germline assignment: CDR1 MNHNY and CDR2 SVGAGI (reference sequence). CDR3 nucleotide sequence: TGTGCCAGCAGACCCGTGCAGGGCGAGCAGTACTTC. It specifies CASRPVQGEQYF.

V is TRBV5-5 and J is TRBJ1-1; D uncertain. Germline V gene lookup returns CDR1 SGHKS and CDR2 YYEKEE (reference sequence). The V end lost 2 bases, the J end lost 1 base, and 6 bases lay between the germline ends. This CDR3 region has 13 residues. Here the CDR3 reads CASSLRQNTEAFF. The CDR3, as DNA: TGTGCCAGCAGCTTAAGACAGAACACTGAAGCTTTCTTT.

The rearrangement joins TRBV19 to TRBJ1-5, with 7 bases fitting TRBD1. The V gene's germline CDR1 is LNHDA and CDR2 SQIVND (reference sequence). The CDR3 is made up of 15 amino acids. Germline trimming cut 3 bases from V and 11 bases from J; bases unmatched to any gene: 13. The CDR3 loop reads CASSISGTAVLAQHF. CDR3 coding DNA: TGTGCCAGTAGTATTTCCGGGACAGCGGTGCTGGCCCAGCATTTT.

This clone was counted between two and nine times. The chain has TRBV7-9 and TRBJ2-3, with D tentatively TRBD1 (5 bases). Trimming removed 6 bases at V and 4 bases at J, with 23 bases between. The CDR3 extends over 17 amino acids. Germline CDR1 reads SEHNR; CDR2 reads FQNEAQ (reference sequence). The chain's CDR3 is CASRTAAGARYADTQYF. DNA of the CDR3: TGTGCCAGCAGAACAGCCGCTGGGGCTAGATACGCAGATACGCAGTATTTT. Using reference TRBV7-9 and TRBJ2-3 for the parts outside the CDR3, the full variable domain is DTGVSQNPRHKITKRGQNVTFRCDPISEHNRLYWYRQTLGQGPEFLTYFQNEAQLEKSRLLSDRFSAERPKGSFSTLEIQRTEQGDSAMYLCASRTAAGARYADTQYFGPGTRLTVL.

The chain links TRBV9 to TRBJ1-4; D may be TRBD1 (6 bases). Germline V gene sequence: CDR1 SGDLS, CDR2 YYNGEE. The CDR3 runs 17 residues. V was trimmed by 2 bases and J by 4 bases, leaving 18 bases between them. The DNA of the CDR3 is TGTGCCAGCAGCGTCGGGGGCGTCCGGGACGGTAATGAAAAACTGTTTTTT. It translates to CASSVGGVRDGNEKLFF.

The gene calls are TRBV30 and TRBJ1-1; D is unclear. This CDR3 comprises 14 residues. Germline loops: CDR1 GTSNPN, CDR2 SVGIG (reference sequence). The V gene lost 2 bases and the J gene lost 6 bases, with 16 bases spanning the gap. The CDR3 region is CAWSWWELSAEAFF. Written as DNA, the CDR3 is TGTGCCTGGAGTTGGTGGGAGTTATCGGCTGAAGCTTTCTTT.